These 5 T cell receptor beta chains came from one sample sequenced in a study of regulatory T cells in long-lasting Graves disease. In building TCR beta libraries, iRepertoire HTBI primers were used together with Arm-PCR of CDR3 regions. TCRdb fed the multiplex PCR reads into MiXCR, producing one record per CDR3 protein. The sample contains 420,000 or so distinct CDR3 sequences, roughly a quarter of which appear only once. Time point specified: persistent/refractory GD, antithyroid drugs over 5 years with positive TRAb. Preparation of the TCR library used RNA extracted from PBMCs. The specimen comprised peripheral blood mononuclear cells (PBMCs), sampled when the disease was refractory, from a patient treated with antithyroid drugs. The receptors here all came from a female donor with Graves disease.

This chain joins TRBV7-9 and TRBJ1-1, with D possibly being TRBD1 (6 bases). Trimming removed 5 bases from V and 8 bases from J, with 15 bases in between. The CDR3 covers 13 residues. CDR1 SEHNR and CDR2 FQNEAQ come from the germline V gene (reference sequence). For the CDR3, the DNA is TGTGCCAGCAGCCTAACGACAGGAGGAGAAGCTTTCTTT. Amino acids: CASSLTTGGEAFF.

V gene TRBV7-9 combines with J gene TRBJ1-1; no firm D call. Germline V CDR1 and CDR2: SEHNR, FQNEAQ (reference sequence). The CDR3 is 13 amino acids. Deletions cut 6 bases from V and 1 base from J, with 9 bases between. The CDR3 loop is CASRGRSNTEAFF. For the CDR3, the DNA is TGTGCCAGCAGGGGCAGATCGAACACTGAAGCTTTCTTT.

This rearrangement joins TRBV6-1 to TRBJ1-5; no clear D gene. CDR3 length: 14 residues. The germline V and J ends were trimmed by 8 bases and 8 bases, with 19 bases remaining between them. The germline V gene encodes CDR1 MNHNS and CDR2 SASEGT. CDR3 loop: CASGPGARVEPQHF. DNA for the CDR3: TGTGCCAGCGGACCGGGAGCTCGCGTAGAGCCCCAGCATTTT.

As DNA, the CDR3 is TGCAGTGCCACATTAGCGGGAGCCCGTACCGGGGAGCTGTTTTTT. This gives the protein CSATLAGARTGELFF. The chain has TRBV20-1 and TRBJ2-2, with 9 bases matching TRBD2. The CDR3 spans 15 residues. CDR1 and CDR2 (germline): DFQATT, SNEGSKA (reference sequence). Trimming at V came to 6 bases and at J to 5 bases, leaving 10 bases not matched to a gene.

The chain employs TRBV7-9 and TRBJ2-4; D is uncertain. V was cut by 2 bases and J by 4 bases, with 6 bases left in between. Germline V gives CDR1 SEHNR, CDR2 FQNEAQ (reference sequence). The CDR3 consists of 13 residues. The CDR3 sequence: CASSLIQKNIQYF. CDR3 DNA sequence: TGTGCCAGCAGCTTAATCCAGAAAAACATTCAGTACTTC.